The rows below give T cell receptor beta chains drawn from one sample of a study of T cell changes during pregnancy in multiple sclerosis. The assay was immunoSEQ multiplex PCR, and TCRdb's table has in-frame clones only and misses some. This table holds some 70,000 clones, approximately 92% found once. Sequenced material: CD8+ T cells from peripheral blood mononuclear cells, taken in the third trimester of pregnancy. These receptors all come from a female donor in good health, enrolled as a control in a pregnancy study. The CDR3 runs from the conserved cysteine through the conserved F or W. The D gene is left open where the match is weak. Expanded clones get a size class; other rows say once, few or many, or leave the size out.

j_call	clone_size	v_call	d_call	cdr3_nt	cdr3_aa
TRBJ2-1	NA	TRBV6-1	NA	TGTGCCAGCAGTGAACAAGGTGGAGGGCAGATCTACAATGAGCAGTTCTTC	CASSEQGGGQIYNEQFF
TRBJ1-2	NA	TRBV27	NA	TGTGCCAGCAGTTTAGGGGGGGGCCTTTCTCGGGGCTACACCTTC	CASSLGGGLSRGYTF
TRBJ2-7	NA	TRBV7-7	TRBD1	TGTGCCAGCAGCTTGGACAGGGGTTACGAGCAGTACTTC	CASSLDRGYEQYF
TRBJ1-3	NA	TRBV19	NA	TGTGCCAGTAGTATTTTCAGTGTGTCTGGAAACACCATATATTTT	CASSIFSVSGNTIYF
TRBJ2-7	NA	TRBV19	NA	TGTGCCAGTAGTATGGAGGGGGCGCTTGACGAGCAGTACTTC	CASSMEGALDEQYF
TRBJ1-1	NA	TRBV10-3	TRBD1	TGTGCCATCAGTGAAGAAGGGGGCGTAAGGAACACTGAAGCTTTCTTT	CAISEEGGVRNTEAFF
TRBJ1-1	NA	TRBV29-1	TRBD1	TGCAGCACGGGGACAGACCAAACCACTGAAGCTTTCTTT	CSTGTDQTTEAFF
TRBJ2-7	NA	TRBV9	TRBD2	TGTGCCAGCAGCCTCCGAGAAGTGGTAGCGGGGGTGGAAGAGCAGTACTTC	CASSLREVVAGVEEQYF
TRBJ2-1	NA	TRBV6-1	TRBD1	TGTGCCAGCAGTGAAAGGCAAGGGGACAGGGGGTATCTGGATGAGCAGTTCTTC	CASSERQGDRGYLDEQFF
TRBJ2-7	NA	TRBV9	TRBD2	TGTGCCAGCAGCGTAGAAGCGGGGGCAAGGGAGCAGTACTTC	CASSVEAGAREQYF
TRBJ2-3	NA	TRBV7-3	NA	TGTGCCAGCAGCTTAGTAGGGGGCACAGATACGCAGTATTTT	CASSLVGGTDTQYF
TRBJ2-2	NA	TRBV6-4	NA	TGTGCCAGCAGTGAGGGAGCGTACACCGGGGAGCTGTTTTTT	CASSEGAYTGELFF
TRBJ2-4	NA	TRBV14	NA	TGTGCCAGCAGCCACCACAGGGGAGGATTTGCCAAAAACATTCAGTACTTC	CASSHHRGGFAKNIQYF
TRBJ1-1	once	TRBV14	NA	TGTGCCAGCAGCCAAGAGTTACTCATTACTCTTAACACTGAAGCTTTCTTT	CASSQELLITLNTEAFF
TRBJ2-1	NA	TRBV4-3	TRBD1	TGCGCCAGCAGCCAGGGGACAGGGGGTGTGTACAATGAGCAGTTCTTC	CASSQGTGGVYNEQFF
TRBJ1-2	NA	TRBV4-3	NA	TGCGCCAGCAGGTCGGAAGGTTTTACAAGGCGGTATGGCTACACCTTC	CASRSEGFTRRYGYTF
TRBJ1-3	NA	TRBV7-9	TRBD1	TGTGCCAGCAGCGGTCCGGGACAGGGGGTCAACACCATATATTTT	CASSGPGQGVNTIYF
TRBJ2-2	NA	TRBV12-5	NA	TGTGCTAGTGAGGAGCAGAACACCGGGGAGCTGTTTTTT	CASEEQNTGELFF
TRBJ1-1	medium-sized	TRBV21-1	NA	TGTGCCAGCAGCAAAGATCGAGGCACCCCGAGCGCTGAAGCTTTCTTT	CASSKDRGTPSAEAFF
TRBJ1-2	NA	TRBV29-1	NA	TGCAGCGTTGAAGCCAATGAGGGTGGCTACACCTTC	CSVEANEGGYTF
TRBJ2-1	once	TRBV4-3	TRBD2	TGCGCCAGCAGCCAAGAACTCGTGCGGCGGGGGGGCTCCTACAATGAGCAGTTCTTC	CASSQELVRRGGSYNEQFF
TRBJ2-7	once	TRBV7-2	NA	TGTGCCAGCAGCTTAAGTTCCCCCCCGGACGTGGAGGGATACGAGCAGTACTTC	CASSLSSPPDVEGYEQYF
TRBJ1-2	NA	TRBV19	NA	TGTGCCAGTAGTCCCCGACAGAGACTCTATGGCTACACCTTC	CASSPRQRLYGYTF
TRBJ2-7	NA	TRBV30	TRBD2	TGTGCCTGGAGTCCACTAGCGGGGCCCTACGAGCAGTACTTC	CAWSPLAGPYEQYF
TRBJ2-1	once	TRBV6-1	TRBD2	TGTGCCAGCAGAGATAGCGGGGGGGAGCAGTTCTTC	CASRDSGGEQFF
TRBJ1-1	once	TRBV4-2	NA	TGTGCCAGCAGCCAAGTGGCTTTGGAGACAGGGAACACTGAAGCTTTCTTT	CASSQVALETGNTEAFF
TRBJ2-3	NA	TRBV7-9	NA	TGTGCCAGCAGCTTGGCGATAAGGTCCTCGGGGGATACGCAGTATTTT	CASSLAIRSSGDTQYF
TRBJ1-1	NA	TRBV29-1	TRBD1	TGCAGCGTTGGACAGGGGGAGAGCACTGAAGCTTTCTTT	CSVGQGESTEAFF
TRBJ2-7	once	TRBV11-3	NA	TGTGCCAGCAGCTTAGGAGCTTCTTCAGGGGCGAGGGAGCAGTACTTC	CASSLGASSGAREQYF
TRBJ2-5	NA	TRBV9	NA	TGTGCCAGCAGCGTAGCTGGGGGGTGGGGAGAGACCCAGTACTTC	CASSVAGGWGETQYF
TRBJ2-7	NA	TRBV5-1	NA	TGCGCCAGCAGCCATGGGACAACAACCTACGAGCAGTACTTC	CASSHGTTTYEQYF
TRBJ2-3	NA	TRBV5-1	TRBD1	TGCGCCAGCAGTACCGGGACAGGGGTATTGACAGATACGCAGTATTTT	CASSTGTGVLTDTQYF
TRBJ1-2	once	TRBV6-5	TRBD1	TGTGCCAGCAGCCCCGAGGGGGCTATCGGCTACACCTTC	CASSPEGAIGYTF
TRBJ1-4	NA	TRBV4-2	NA	TGTGCCAGCAGCCCAGAGGGCACCTCGACAGACCCTAATGAAAAACTGTTTTTT	CASSPEGTSTDPNEKLFF
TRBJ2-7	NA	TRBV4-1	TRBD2	TGCGCCAGCAGCCGACGGGGGGGCGGCTACGAGCAGTACTTC	CASSRRGGGYEQYF
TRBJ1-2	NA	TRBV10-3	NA	TGTGCCATCCACAGTGGGGGGAACTATGGCTACACCTTC	CAIHSGGNYGYTF
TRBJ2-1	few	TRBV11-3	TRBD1	TGTGCCAGCAGCTTCGGTTTTCAGACAGGGATGATCAATGAGCAGTTCTTC	CASSFGFQTGMINEQFF
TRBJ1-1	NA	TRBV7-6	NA	TGTGCCAGCAGCTTAGCGTTAGGGAGTGAAGCTTTCTTT	CASSLALGSEAFF
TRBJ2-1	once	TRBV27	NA	TGTGCCAGCCGTGGACTCCCTCCAAACAATGAGCAGTTCTTC	CASRGLPPNNEQFF
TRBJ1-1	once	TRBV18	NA	TGTGCCAGCTCACCTTTACCAGGGCTTATGAACACTGAAGCTTTCTTT	CASSPLPGLMNTEAFF
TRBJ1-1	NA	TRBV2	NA	TGTGCCAGCAGTGAGTATCGAGGGTCGAACTCTGAAGCTTTCTTT	CASSEYRGSNSEAFF